This is a list of T cell receptor beta chains from one sample in a study of blood T cells in healthy people across ages. One entry per CDR3 protein results from TCRdb running MiXCR on the 5' RACE reads. The repertoire holds fewer than 2 million distinct CDR3 sequences, with approximately 40% as singletons. The sample was blood. Receptor source: a human donor in good health. Both conserved end residues are part of each CDR3. D genes are given only for firm matches. Only part of the rows carry a size: once, few, many, or a class if the clone is expanded.

>NA|NA|TRBJ2-3|TRBV6-2/TRBV6-3
CASAFASSTDTQYF
TGTGCCAGCGCCTTCGCTAGTAGCACAGATACGCAGTATTTT
>TRBD1|NA|TRBJ2-7|TRBV9
CASSVVGQGPEQYF
TGTGCCAGCAGCGTAGTAGGACAGGGCCCCGAGCAGTACTTC
>NA|NA|TRBJ2-3|TRBV7-2
CASSLAAAGEADTQYF
TGTGCCAGCAGCCTGGCCGCGGCAGGGGAAGCAGATACGCAGTATTTT
>TRBD1|NA|TRBJ2-5|TRBV4-1
CASSPRTGVFVETQYF
TGCGCCAGCAGCCCTAGGACAGGGGTTTTTGTCGAGACCCAGTACTTC
>TRBD1|NA|TRBJ2-5|TRBV12-3/TRBV12-4
CASSLTGGVETQYF
TGTGCCAGCAGTTTAACAGGGGGCGTCGAGACCCAGTACTTC
>NA|NA|TRBJ2-1|TRBV11-2
CASRYTGTGNEQFF
TGTGCCAGCAGGTATACCGGGACTGGCAACGAGCAGTTCTTC
>TRBD1|NA|TRBJ2-5|TRBV30
CAWSARTGETQYF
TGTGCCTGGAGTGCGCGGACAGGGGAGACCCAGTACTTC
>TRBD1|few|TRBJ2-3|TRBV4-2
CASSQATGTGGFADTQYF
TGTGCCAGCAGCCAGGCCACCGGGACAGGGGGTTTTGCAGATACGCAGTATTTT
>TRBD2|NA|TRBJ2-1|TRBV27
CASSFGTRGSYNEQFF
TGTGCCAGCAGTTTCGGGACTAGGGGATCCTACAATGAGCAGTTCTTC
>TRBD2|NA|TRBJ2-6|TRBV15
CATSRRGGTGANVLTF
TGTGCCACCAGCAGGCGGGGGGGTACTGGGGCCAACGTCCTGACTTTC
>NA|NA|TRBJ2-1|TRBV28
CASSPPTSLESYNEQFF
TGTGCCAGCAGCCCCCCGACTAGTTTAGAGTCCTACAATGAGCAGTTCTTC